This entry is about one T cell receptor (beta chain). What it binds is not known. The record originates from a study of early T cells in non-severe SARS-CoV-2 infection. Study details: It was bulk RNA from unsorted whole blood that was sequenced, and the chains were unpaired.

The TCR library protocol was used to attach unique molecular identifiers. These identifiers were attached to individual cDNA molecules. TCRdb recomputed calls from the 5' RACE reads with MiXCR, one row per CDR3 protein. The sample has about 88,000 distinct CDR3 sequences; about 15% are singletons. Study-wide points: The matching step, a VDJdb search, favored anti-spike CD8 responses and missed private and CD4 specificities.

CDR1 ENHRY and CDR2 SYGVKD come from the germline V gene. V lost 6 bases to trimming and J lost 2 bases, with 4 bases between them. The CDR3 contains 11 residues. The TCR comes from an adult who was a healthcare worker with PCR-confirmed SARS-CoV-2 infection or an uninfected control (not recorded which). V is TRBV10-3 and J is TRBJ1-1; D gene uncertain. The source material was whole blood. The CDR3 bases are TGTGCCATCAGGGAAAACACTGAAGCTTTCTTT. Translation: CAIRENTEAFF.